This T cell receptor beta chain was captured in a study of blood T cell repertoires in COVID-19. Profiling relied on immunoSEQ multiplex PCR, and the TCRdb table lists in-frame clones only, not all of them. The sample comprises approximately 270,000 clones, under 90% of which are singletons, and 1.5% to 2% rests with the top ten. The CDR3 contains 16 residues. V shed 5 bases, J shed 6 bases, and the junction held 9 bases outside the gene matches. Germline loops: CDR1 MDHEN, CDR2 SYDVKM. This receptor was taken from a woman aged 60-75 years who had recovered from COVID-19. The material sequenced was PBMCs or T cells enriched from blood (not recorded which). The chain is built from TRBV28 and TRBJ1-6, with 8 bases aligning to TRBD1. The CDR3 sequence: CASSVGTGPINSPLHF. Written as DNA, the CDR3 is TGTGCCAGCAGTGTAGGGACAGGCCCTATTAATTCACCCCTCCACTTT.